Below are 17 T cell receptor beta chains sequenced from a single sample in a study of shared clonotypes between healthy human individuals (dated by TCRdb to the early 2020s). The library was generated by the immunoSEQ multiplex PCR assay. In TCRdb, the immuneACCESS table is reduced to in-frame sequences with V and J assigned. These tables do not hold every clone; where another copy was compared, an unresolved V gene accounts for under half, and the others remain unexplained. The sample table shows 730,000 or so clones, and approximately 79% are seen once. The ten largest clones represent approximately 1.8% of the sample. Sequencing used memory CD4+ T cells sorted from blood. In the paper's terms, the cell subset or site label means: CD45RA-negative fraction. The receptor source for this set is a woman in her thirties in good health.

Remarks on this clone: The sample contains more than one DNA sequence encoding this CDR3. V is TRBV5-1 and J is TRBJ1-5; tentative D call: TRBD1 (5 bases). Looked up from germline, CDR1 is SGHRS and CDR2 is YFSETQ. V lost 0 bases and J lost 4, with 8 bases in between. This CDR3 region has 14 residues. In DNA form, the CDR3 reads TGCGCCAGCAGCTTGGGTGGGGGAAATCAGCCCCAGCATTTT. Translating it yields CASSLGGGNQPQHF.

V and J are TRBV5-6 and TRBJ2-1; 7 nucleotides line up with TRBD2. There are 15 residues in the CDR3. J gave up 4 bases and V 0 bases, and 4 bases lay outside the gene matches. Germline V gene data show CDR1 as SGHDT and CDR2 as YYEEEE. The CDR3: CASSLAGGRYNEQFF. CDR3 sequence (DNA): TGTGCCAGCAGCTTGGCGGGCGGGAGATACAATGAGCAGTTCTTC.

This clone was picked up a small number of times. V is TRBV7-6 and J is TRBJ2-5; 14 nucleotides match TRBD2. The V segment lost 5 bases and the J segment 6 bases; nucleotides outside the gene matches: 5. The CDR3 runs to 15 residues. Germline V gives CDR1 SGHVS, CDR2 FNYEAQ. The chain's CDR3 is CASSGGLAGEKTQYF. The CDR3 DNA follows: TGTGCCAGCAGCGGGGGACTAGCGGGAGAAAAGACCCAGTACTTC.

J is TRBJ1-5 and V is TRBV28; a weak D match, TRBD1 (5 bases). This CDR3 contains 14 residues. The germline gives CDR1 MDHEN, CDR2 SYDVKM. The V gene lost 7 bases and the J gene lost 4 bases, with 14 bases spanning the gap. CDR3 nucleotide sequence: TGTGCCAGCATCACTCAGGGAGAAAATCAGCCCCAGCATTTT. Its protein is CASITQGENQPQHF.

The chain uses TRBV28 and TRBJ2-1; 10 nucleotides align to TRBD2. V gave up 6 bases and J gave up 5 bases; unmatched junction bases: 10. CDR1 and CDR2 (germline): MDHEN, SYDVKM. This CDR3 comprises 16 residues. The CDR3 DNA is TGTGCCAGCAGCACCCAGGGGAGCGGGAGGGACAATGAGCAGTTCTTC. Translated, it gives CASSTQGSGRDNEQFF.

The CDR3 region is CASSKGREMGNEQFF. The DNA of the CDR3 is TGTGCCAGTAGTAAGGGGCGGGAGATGGGCAATGAGCAGTTCTTC. The rearrangement joins TRBV19 to TRBJ2-1; TRBD2 matches at 7 bases. Germline V lookup: CDR1 LNHDA, CDR2 SQIVND (reference sequence). The CDR3 is made up of 15 amino acids. V gave up 4 bases and J gave up 6 bases; unmatched junction bases: 9.

This clone was counted at least ten times. V usage is TRBV27 and J usage is TRBJ2-7; 8 nucleotides agree with TRBD1. Germline loops: CDR1 MNHEY, CDR2 SMNVEV (reference sequence). This CDR3 contains 13 residues. V lost 5 bases to trimming and J lost 2 bases; unmatched junction nucleotides: 2. The CDR3 bases are TGTGCCAGCAGTGGACAGGGTCCCTACGAGCAGTACTTC. Translated: CASSGQGPYEQYF.

V gene TRBV28 combines with J gene TRBJ2-1; 8 nucleotides line up with TRBD2. Germline assignment: CDR1 MDHEN and CDR2 SYDVKM. The CDR3 runs 14 residues. The V segment lost 4 bases and the J segment 9 bases; nucleotides outside the gene matches: 8. The CDR3: CASSYPGLGFEQFF. Written as DNA, the CDR3 is TGTGCCAGCAGTTACCCGGGACTAGGGTTTGAGCAGTTCTTC.

The gene calls are TRBV28 and TRBJ1-2; D might be TRBD1 (5 bases). Trimming pared 8 bases from V and 6 bases from J, leaving 16 bases between. Germline V lookup: CDR1 MDHEN, CDR2 SYDVKM. The CDR3 has 13 residues. The DNA of the CDR3 is TGTGCCAGCGAAGGGGCCAGCTCCCATGGCTACACCTTC. It codes for CASEGASSHGYTF.

The chain recombines TRBV29-1 with TRBJ2-1, with D hard to call. Germline values: CDR1 SQVTM, CDR2 ANQGSEA. The CDR3 is 15 amino acids. The V and J ends lost 4 bases and 0 bases respectively, with 13 bases between them. CDR3 DNA sequence: TGCAGCGTTGGGGCAGCCTTAAGCTCCTACAATGAGCAGTTCTTC. Residues: CSVGAALSSYNEQFF.

Here the CDR3 DNA reads TGTGCCTGGAGTGTTAATTTCGCGGGAACCGGGGAGCTGTTTTTT. This sequence encodes CAWSVNFAGTGELFF. J is TRBJ2-2 and V is TRBV30; perhaps TRBD2 as D (6 bases). The CDR3 has 15 residues. Looked up from germline, CDR1 is GTSNPN and CDR2 is SVGIG (reference sequence). Trimming cost V 0 bases and J 5 bases, with 13 bases left between them.

As for this clone: Other DNA sequences in this sample translate to the same CDR3. The rearrangement uses TRBV5-1 and TRBJ2-5, with 7 bases fitting TRBD1. The CDR3 has 11 amino acids. Germline loops: CDR1 SGHRS, CDR2 YFSETQ. V dropped 4 bases and J dropped 7; count of bases not matched to a gene: 1. The CDR3 DNA is TGCGCCAGCAGCCCAGGGGGGACCCAGTACTTC. This encodes CASSPGGTQYF.

About this clone: This sample also contains other DNA sequences that code for the same CDR3. This chain connects TRBV5-1 to TRBJ2-6; D unclear. Trimming took 4 bases from V and 0 from J, leaving 8 bases between them. In germline, CDR1 is SGHRS, CDR2 YFSETQ. CDR3 length: 15 amino acids. The CDR3 spells CASSLGSSGANVLTF. The CDR3 DNA is TGCGCCAGCAGCCTGGGTTCCTCTGGGGCCAACGTCCTGACTTTC.

DNA of the CDR3: TGTGCCAGCAGTACAGGGGACACTGAAGCTTTCTTT. The encoded protein is CASSTGDTEAFF. V is TRBV25-1 and J is TRBJ1-1; 7 bases line up with TRBD1. The junction had 0 bases not matched to a gene; V was cut back by 5 bases and J by 3 bases. The CDR3 totals 12 residues. Germline CDR1 is MGHDK and CDR2 is SYGVNS.

The chain is built from TRBV4-1 and TRBJ2-5, with TRBD2 identical over 7 bases. Gene TRBJ2-7 matches the end of the DNA better, so the J call may be wrong. Germline V gene sequence: CDR1 MGHRA, CDR2 YSYEKL. The CDR3 has 14 residues. This chain's CDR3 is CASSQRLREYEQYF. CDR3 sequence (DNA): TGCGCCAGCAGCCAACGCTTGCGGGAGTACGAGCAGTACTTC.

This clone has a handful of counts. At one boundary the junction diverges from the germline segment, which might be a read error. The chain joins TRBV19 to TRBJ2-7; D gene ambiguous. CDR1 LNHDA and CDR2 SQIVND come from the germline V gene (reference sequence). The length of the CDR3 is 12 residues. CDR3 in amino acids: CASSTASHEQYF. CDR3 coding DNA: TGTGCCAGTAGTACCGCCTCCCACGAGCAGTACTTC.

The chain is built from TRBV5-1 and TRBJ2-1; D ambiguous. CDR3 length: 13 amino acids. CDR1 is SGHRS and CDR2 is YFSETQ in the germline V gene. V lost 9 bases to trimming and J lost 5 bases, with 15 bases between them. CDR3 sequence: CATGDPLDNEQFF. Here the CDR3 DNA reads TGCGCCACGGGCGACCCATTGGACAATGAGCAGTTCTTC.